This is a list of T cell receptor beta chains from one sample in a study of CD8 T cells in ankylosing spondylitis. MiXCR was run by TCRdb on the 5' RACE reads, yielding one entry per CDR3 protein. Counted here are about 440,000 distinct CDR3 sequences, about a sixth occurring once; the ten biggest clones make up under 1.2%. The material sequenced was blood, either unsorted or a sorted T cell fraction (not recorded which). Receptors were obtained from a male donor with ankylosing spondylitis. CDR3s include the opening cysteine and the closing phenylalanine or tryptophan. D genes are given only for firm matches. For some rows the clone size is stated as once, few or many, or as a class when expanded; others skip it.

clone size	D gene	V gene	J gene	CDR3 protein	CDR3 DNA
-	TRBD2	TRBV11-2	TRBJ2-3	CASSSGLAGVALTDTQYF	TGTGCCAGCAGCTCCGGACTAGCGGGAGTCGCCCTCACAGATACGCAGTATTTT
-	TRBD2	TRBV6-5	TRBJ2-1	CASSYTSGTSGRGQFF	TGTGCCAGCAGTTACACCTCCGGGACTAGCGGGAGGGGGCAGTTCTTC
few	-	TRBV12-3/TRBV12-4	TRBJ1-1	CASSPTGGTAEAFF	TGTGCCAGCAGCCCGACGGGGGGAACGGCTGAAGCTTTCTTT
-	TRBD1	TRBV4-1	TRBJ2-7	CASSPRQGDSYEQYF	TGCGCCAGCAGCCCCCGACAGGGGGATTCCTACGAGCAGTACTTC
-	TRBD1	TRBV3-1	TRBJ1-1	CASSQSPGTGGWNTEAFF	TGTGCCAGCAGCCAGTCCCCAGGGACAGGGGGCTGGAACACTGAAGCTTTCTTT
few	-	TRBV6-5	TRBJ2-7	CASSYSSQYEQYF	TGTGCCAGCAGTTACTCGAGCCAATACGAGCAGTACTTC
many	-	TRBV5-1	TRBJ2-7	CASSLGTENPSYF	TGCGCCAGCAGCTTGGGGACAGAGAATCCCTCGTACTTC
many	-	TRBV7-8	TRBJ2-7	CASSLAAGPYEQYF	TGTGCCAGCAGCTTAGCGGCAGGGCCCTACGAGCAGTACTTC
few	TRBD1	TRBV5-1	TRBJ2-3	CASSLAGQGATDTQYF	TGCGCCAGCAGCTTGGCGGGACAGGGGGCAACAGATACGCAGTATTTT
few	-	TRBV9	TRBJ2-3	CASSLGAAGVTDTQYF	TGTGCCAGCAGCCTGGGGGCCGCCGGGGTCACAGATACGCAGTATTTT
few	-	TRBV11-3	TRBJ2-2	CASSPTSLSTGELFF	TGTGCCAGCAGCCCAACTAGTTTGAGTACCGGGGAGCTGTTTTTT
-	-	TRBV7-8	TRBJ1-5	CASSFGELGGNQPQHF	TGTGCCAGCAGCTTTGGCGAATTGGGCGGTAATCAGCCCCAGCATTTT
-	TRBD1	TRBV12-3/TRBV12-4	TRBJ1-4	CASSTSRTGWTGGEKLFF	TGTGCCAGCAGTACCAGCCGAACCGGGTGGACAGGGGGTGAAAAACTGTTTTTT
few	-	TRBV30	TRBJ1-5	CAWEEQGTGNQPQHF	TGTGCCTGGGAAGAACAGGGTACTGGCAATCAGCCCCAGCATTTT
few	-	TRBV12-3/TRBV12-4	TRBJ2-3	CASSPARTITSTDTQYF	TGTGCCAGCAGTCCAGCGAGGACTATAACTAGCACAGATACGCAGTATTTT
-	TRBD2	TRBV30	TRBJ2-1	CAWNKLAGGQYNEQFF	TGTGCCTGGAACAAACTAGCGGGGGGACAATACAATGAGCAGTTCTTC
-	-	TRBV7-2	TRBJ2-7	CASSLRGSGLTYEQYF	TGTGCCAGCAGCCTTAGGGGGAGCGGGCTAACCTACGAGCAGTACTTC
few	-	TRBV5-1	TRBJ2-1	CASSLDSGRLNEQFF	TGCGCCAGCAGCTTGGATAGCGGAAGATTAAATGAGCAGTTCTTC
many	-	TRBV12-3/TRBV12-4	TRBJ2-2	CASSPDQDTGELFF	TGTGCCAGCAGCCCGGACCAGGACACCGGGGAGCTGTTTTTT
few	TRBD2	TRBV4-2	TRBJ2-2	CASSQGTSGTQTNTGELFF	TGTGCCAGCAGCCAAGGGACTAGCGGGACCCAGACTAACACCGGGGAGCTGTTTTTT
few	-	TRBV3-1	TRBJ2-7	CASSQGTPRREQYF	TGTGCCAGCAGCCAAGGGACTCCCAGGCGCGAGCAGTACTTC
few	-	TRBV10-3	TRBJ2-7	CAISPRGDYEQYF	TGTGCCATCAGTCCCAGAGGGGACTACGAGCAGTACTTC
once	TRBD2	TRBV2	TRBJ2-1	CASSPGLVDEQFF	TGTGCCAGCTCCCCGGGACTAGTCGATGAGCAGTTCTTC
few	-	TRBV20-1	TRBJ1-5	CSARAGAGDQPQHF	TGCAGTGCTAGAGCTGGGGCAGGGGATCAGCCCCAGCATTTT
-	TRBD2	TRBV4-3	TRBJ2-4	CASSQGVAGAAKNIQYF	TGCGCCAGCAGCCAAGGGGTTGCGGGAGCTGCCAAAAACATTCAGTACTTC
-	-	TRBV20-1	TRBJ2-7	CSASVATEQYF	TGCAGTGCTAGTGTGGCTACCGAGCAGTACTTC
-	-	TRBV19	TRBJ1-5	CASKGVEGTGNQPQHF	TGTGCCAGTAAAGGGGTCGAGGGTACCGGCAATCAGCCCCAGCATTTT
-	TRBD1	TRBV6-1	TRBJ1-6	CASSPRTGYQSPLHF	TGTGCCAGCAGTCCCCGGACAGGGTATCAGTCACCCCTCCACTTT
many	-	TRBV5-1	TRBJ2-2	CASSLLADTGELFF	TGCGCCAGCAGCTTGTTAGCGGACACCGGGGAGCTGTTTTTT
-	-	TRBV5-1	TRBJ2-3	CASSLILVGRGNRDTQYF	TGCGCCAGCAGCTTGATTTTGGTCGGCCGGGGGAATAGGGATACGCAGTATTTT
few	-	TRBV7-8	TRBJ1-4	CASSLGLLADEKLFF	TGTGCCAGCAGCTTAGGTCTTTTGGCCGACGAAAAACTGTTTTTT
few	-	TRBV20-1	TRBJ2-5	CSASPPGGSETQYF	TGCAGTGCTAGCCCACCGGGGGGCTCGGAGACCCAGTACTTC
-	-	TRBV7-8	TRBJ2-7	CATAYGIHKTYEQYF	TGTGCCACCGCGTATGGGATTCACAAAACCTACGAGCAGTACTTC